This T cell receptor beta chain was recovered during a study of shared clonotypes between healthy human individuals. Libraries were prepared by immunoSEQ multiplex PCR; TCRdb keeps only in-frame clonotypes and omits some of them. The top ten hold 0.37% of the sample, which has fewer than 3 million clones, less than 95% seen once. V gave up 0 bases and J gave up 3 bases, with 20 bases separating them. In germline, CDR1 is SGHRS, CDR2 YFSETQ. The CDR3 extends over 18 amino acids. The sequenced sample consisted of naive CD4+ T cells from PBMCs. This sample's subset: CD45RA+ positively selected. The rearrangement joins TRBV5-1 to TRBJ2-3; D is possibly TRBD1 or TRBD2 (6 bases each). The TCR comes from a man younger than 35 in good health. Some clones in this sample may be carry-over from other donors' samples. The CDR3: CASSLDPGGRDSTDTQYF. The CDR3 nucleotides are TGCGCCAGCAGCTTGGATCCTGGGGGGCGGGATAGTACAGATACGCAGTATTTT.